These 25 T cell receptor beta chains share one sample of origin, sequenced in a study of cytomegalovirus exposure and HLA in healthy donors. PCR primers comprised 60 Vbeta and 13 Jbeta primers. The method was immunoSEQ multiplex PCR; TCRdb's version includes in-frame clones alone and lacks a portion of them. The sample data list approximately 110,000 clones. Sequencing was done on a sample of PBMCs. These receptor sequences come from a middle-aged man in good health and CMV-seropositive.

The gene calls are TRBV5-1 and TRBJ1-1; no clear D. V dropped 0 bases and J dropped 6 bases, with 15 bases sitting between them. Per the germline V gene, CDR1 is SGHRS and CDR2 is YFSETQ. The length of the CDR3 is 15 residues. The CDR3 nucleotides are TGCGCCAGCAGCTTGGTCGTAGGCGGGCGGCCTGAAGCTTTCTTT. It is translated as CASSLVVGGRPEAFF.

V is TRBV19 and J is TRBJ2-3; 9 bases line up with TRBD1. This CDR3 comprises 20 residues. V shed 2 bases, J shed 1 base, and the junction held 16 bases outside the gene matches. From germline, CDR1 is LNHDA and CDR2 SQIVND (reference sequence). CDR3 amino acids: CASSIKNVPGQGQGTDTQYF. CDR3 DNA: TGTGCCAGTAGTATAAAAAACGTCCCGGGACAGGGACAGGGCACAGATACGCAGTATTTT. Looking up the rest from reference TRBV19 and TRBJ2-3 gives the full variable domain: DGGITQSPKYLFRKEGQNVTLSCEQNLNHDAMYWYRQDPGQGLRLIYYSQIVNDFQKGDIAEGYSVSREKKESFPLTVTSAQKNPTAFYLCASSIKNVPGQGQGTDTQYFGPGTRLTVL.

The chain uses TRBV6-5 and TRBJ1-4; tentative D call: TRBD1 (6 bases). The CDR3 covers 13 residues. The germline V and J ends were trimmed by 5 bases and 8 bases, with 12 bases remaining between them. Germline V gene lookup returns CDR1 MNHEY and CDR2 SVGAGI. CDR3 sequence: CASSRGGLEKLFF. CDR3 bases: TGTGCCAGCAGTCGAGGGGGTTTGGAAAAACTGTTTTTT.

The rearrangement uses TRBV6-5 and TRBJ2-7, with a weak D call TRBD2 (6 bases). Trimming stripped 0 bases from V and 0 bases from J, with 9 bases between. Germline CDR1 MNHEY, CDR2 SVGAGI. The CDR3 consists of 15 residues. The CDR3 is CASSYSKGGSYEQYF. For the CDR3, the DNA is TGTGCCAGCAGTTACTCGAAGGGAGGCTCCTACGAGCAGTACTTC.

CDR3 sequence (DNA): TGTGCCACCAGCAGAGAAGCCCAGGTACTTGCCTCTGGCTACACCTTC. Translating it yields CATSREAQVLASGYTF. The chain has TRBV15 and TRBJ1-2; D is unclear. V was cut by 0 bases and J by 7 bases, with 18 bases left in between. CDR1 LNHNV and CDR2 YYDKDF come from the germline V gene (reference sequence). This CDR3 comprises 16 residues. Drawing the rest from reference TRBV15 and TRBJ1-2, the complete variable domain is DAMVIQNPRYQVTQFGKPVTLSCSQTLNHNVMYWYQQKSSQAPKLLFHYYDKDFNNEADTPDNFQSRRPNTSFCFLDIRSPGLGDTAMYLCATSREAQVLASGYTFGSGTRLTVV.

V and J are TRBV10-3 and TRBJ1-1; no reliable D call. The CDR3 runs to 12 residues. Trimming stripped 2 bases from V and 7 bases from J, with 8 bases between. Germline V gene data show CDR1 as ENHRY and CDR2 as SYGVKD. CDR3: CAISEVQYEAFF. The DNA of the CDR3 is TGTGCCATCAGTGAGGTACAGTATGAAGCTTTCTTT.

This chain connects TRBV10-2 to TRBJ2-1; 13 bases line up with TRBD2. The CDR3 contains 14 residues. The V gene's germline CDR1 is WSHSY and CDR2 SAAADI. Unmatched junction bases numbered 5, after V lost 5 bases and J lost 10 bases. CDR3 in amino acids: CASSRTSGSTEQFF. CDR3 in DNA: TGCGCCAGCAGTCGGACTAGCGGGAGCACCGAGCAGTTCTTC.

The chain couples TRBV5-4 to TRBJ2-1; D is undetermined. The CDR3 consists of 13 residues. Per the germline V gene, CDR1 is SGHNT and CDR2 is YYREEE (reference sequence). The germline V and J ends were trimmed by 1 base and 5 bases, with 7 bases remaining between them. The CDR3 loop reads CASSLNSHNEQFF. The CDR3 bases are TGTGCCAGCAGCTTGAACTCGCACAATGAGCAGTTCTTC.

This chain connects TRBV4-3 to TRBJ2-7; maybe TRBD1 (6 bases). The CDR3 totals 17 residues. Between the trimmed V and J ends, which lost 4 bases and 4 bases, there was a span of 23 bases. Per germline, CDR1 LGHNA and CDR2 YSLEER. For the CDR3, the DNA is TGCGCCAGCAGCCGCACCGTGGAGGCAGGGGAGATGTACGAGCAGTACTTC. Its protein product is CASSRTVEAGEMYEQYF.

The chain links TRBV30 to TRBJ1-4; 9 nucleotides line up with TRBD1. With V trimmed by 7 bases and J by 11 bases, 14 bases remained unmatched. The CDR3 is 14 amino acids. The V gene's germline CDR1 is GTSNPN and CDR2 SVGIG (reference sequence). The CDR3 sequence is CAFPRRDRELKLFF. DNA of the CDR3: TGTGCCTTTCCCCGTCGGGACAGGGAATTGAAACTGTTTTTT.

J is TRBJ1-5 and V is TRBV27; D possibly corresponds to TRBD1 (6 bases). CDR1 MNHEY and CDR2 SMNVEV come from the germline V gene (reference sequence). The CDR3 has 14 amino acids. V lost 6 bases and J lost 2, with 11 bases in between. CDR3 nucleotide sequence: TGTGCCAGCAGCCAGGGGTTTCGCAATCAGCCCCAGCATTTT. Protein sequence: CASSQGFRNQPQHF.

The rearrangement links TRBV10-2 to TRBJ2-2; D is undetermined. The V end was cut by 4 bases, the J end by 4 bases, with 10 bases between. Germline CDR1 and CDR2: WSHSY and SAAADI. There are 14 residues in the CDR3. CDR3 DNA: TGCGCCAGCAGTGGACTGGCGACCACCGGGGAGCTGTTTTTT. It translates to CASSGLATTGELFF.

The V gene is TRBV6-5, the J gene TRBJ2-7; unclear D gene. Germline V gives CDR1 MNHEY, CDR2 SVGAGI. The CDR3 sequence is 13 residues long. V lost 7 bases and J 2 bases, leaving 12 bases between the germline ends. The CDR3 here is CASNPGDTYEQYF. The CDR3 nucleotides are TGTGCCAGCAACCCCGGCGACACCTACGAGCAGTACTTC.

The chain combines TRBV28 with TRBJ2-2; tentative D call: TRBD1 (6 bases). V was cut by 7 bases and J by 3 bases, with 15 bases left in between. This CDR3 has 15 amino acids. The germline gives CDR1 MDHEN, CDR2 SYDVKM. Written as DNA, the CDR3 is TGTGCCAGCACTAAGCAACAGGGATACACCGGGGAGCTGTTTTTT. It encodes CASTKQQGYTGELFF.

This rearrangement joins TRBV19 to TRBJ1-5; the D gene is possibly TRBD1 (5 bases). Per germline, CDR1 LNHDA and CDR2 SQIVND (reference sequence). This CDR3 contains 15 residues. The V end lost 3 bases, the J end lost 9 bases, and 18 bases lay between the germline ends. The CDR3 sequence: CASSMGGPGERPQHF. CDR3 nucleotide sequence: TGTGCCAGTAGTATGGGGGGACCGGGAGAGCGGCCCCAGCATTTT.

The chain recombines TRBV7-9 with TRBJ1-2, with 8 bases matching TRBD1. The ends lost 2 bases at V and 8 bases at J; junction bases unmatched: 7. From germline, CDR1 is SEHNR and CDR2 FQNEAQ (reference sequence). The CDR3 runs to 14 residues. The CDR3 spells CASSLLGDRKGYTF. CDR3 bases: TGTGCCAGCAGCTTACTGGGGGACAGGAAAGGCTACACCTTC.

J is TRBJ1-1 and V is TRBV18; 8 bases match TRBD1. J gave up 4 bases and V 3 bases, and 10 bases lay outside the gene matches. This CDR3 region has 16 residues. Germline V gene sequence: CDR1 KGHSH, CDR2 LQKENI. CDR3 protein: CASSPYPDRASTEAFF. The CDR3 DNA follows: TGTGCCAGCTCACCCTACCCGGACAGGGCGAGCACTGAAGCTTTCTTT.

Of note for this clone: A junction end diverges from the germline sequence, so it may reflect a read error. This chain connects TRBV18 to TRBJ1-4; TRBD1 agrees at 7 bases. Germline assignment: CDR1 KGHSH and CDR2 LQKENI. This CDR3 region has 15 residues. CDR3 sequence reads: CASSPRQGTNERLFF. In nucleotides, the CDR3 is TGTGCCAGCTCACCCCGACAGGGAACTAATGAAAGACTGTTTTTT.

The chain is built from TRBV21-1 and TRBJ2-5; TRBD1 was called by the table and not checked on the DNA. TRBV21-1 is annotated as a pseudogene. The CDR3 spans 16 residues. The CDR3 DNA reads as TGTGCCAGCAGCAAAGCTACAGGGGGCGCAGGGGAGACCCAGTACTTC. It encodes CASSKATGGAGETQYF.

Regarding this clone: The junction departs from the called germline gene at one end, perhaps through a read error. The chain recombines TRBV7-3 with TRBJ1-1, with D tentatively TRBD1 (5 bases). This CDR3 region has 14 residues. Looked up from germline, CDR1 is SGHTA and CDR2 is FQGTGA. The CDR3, as DNA: TGTGTCAGCAGCTTAGACAGACATAACACTGAAGCTTTCTTT. Its protein product is CVSSLDRHNTEAFF.

DNA for the CDR3: TGTGCCAGCAGTTCTTATAGCGGGAGTGGCGAGACCCAGTACTTC. It encodes CASSSYSGSGETQYF. The chain employs TRBV7-2 and TRBJ2-5, with TRBD2 matching 9 bases. The CDR3 runs to 15 residues. The J segment lost 5 bases and the V segment lost 6 bases, leaving 10 bases of the junction unmatched. Germline V gives CDR1 SGHTA, CDR2 FQGNSA. Drawing the rest from reference TRBV7-2 and TRBJ2-5, the complete variable domain is GAGVSQSPSNKVTEKGKDVELRCDPISGHTALYWYRQSLGQGLEFLIYFQGNSAPDKSGLPSDRFSAERTGGSVSTLTIQRTQQEDSAVYLCASSSYSGSGETQYFGPGTRLLVL.

This chain joins TRBV5-1 and TRBJ1-1, with no clear D. Germline loops: CDR1 SGHRS, CDR2 YFSETQ. V was clipped by 2 bases and J by 2 bases, with 16 bases between them. The CDR3 length is 16 residues. The CDR3 protein is CASSFGQPFPNTEAFF. CDR3 nucleotides: TGCGCCAGCAGCTTTGGGCAGCCATTCCCTAACACTGAAGCTTTCTTT.

The V call is TRBV5-6, the J call TRBJ2-7; TRBD2 aligns across 9 bases. With 0 bases clipped from V and 3 bases from J, the junction kept 10 bases outside the gene matches. This CDR3 spans 17 amino acids. The germline V gene encodes CDR1 SGHDT and CDR2 YYEEEE. The CDR3 DNA sequence: TGTGCCAGCAGCTTGGAGAAGGGGCTAGCGGGACTCTACGAGCAGTACTTC. Translation gives CASSLEKGLAGLYEQYF.

The CDR3 loop is CASIGVLETQYF. CDR3 sequence (DNA): TGTGCCAGCATCGGGGTCCTGGAGACCCAGTACTTC. The V gene is TRBV6-6, the J gene TRBJ2-5; TRBD2 is a possible D gene (5 bases). V dropped 7 bases and J dropped 5 bases, with 11 bases sitting between them. This CDR3 region has 12 residues. Germline V gene sequence: CDR1 MNHNY, CDR2 SVGAGI (reference sequence).

The V gene is TRBV5-1, the J gene TRBJ2-5, with 11 bases that match TRBD1. Per the germline V gene, CDR1 is SGHRS and CDR2 is YFSETQ. With V trimmed by 4 bases and J by 10 bases, 12 bases remained unmatched. CDR3 length equals 15 residues. CDR3 in amino acids: CASSAGQGANRGQYF. The CDR3 nucleotides read TGCGCCAGCAGCGCTGGACAGGGGGCCAATCGTGGCCAGTACTTC.